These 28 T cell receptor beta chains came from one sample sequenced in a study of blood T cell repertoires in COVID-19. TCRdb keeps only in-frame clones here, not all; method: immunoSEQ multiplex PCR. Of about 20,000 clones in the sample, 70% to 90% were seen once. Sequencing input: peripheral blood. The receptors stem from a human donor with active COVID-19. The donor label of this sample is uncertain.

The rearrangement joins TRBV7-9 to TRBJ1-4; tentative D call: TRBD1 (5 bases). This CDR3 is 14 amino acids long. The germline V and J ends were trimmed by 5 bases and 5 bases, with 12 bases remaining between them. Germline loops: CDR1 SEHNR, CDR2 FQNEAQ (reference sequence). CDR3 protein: CASSLGRQNEKLFF. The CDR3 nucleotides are TGTGCCAGCAGCCTGGGGCGGCAAAATGAAAAACTGTTTTTT.

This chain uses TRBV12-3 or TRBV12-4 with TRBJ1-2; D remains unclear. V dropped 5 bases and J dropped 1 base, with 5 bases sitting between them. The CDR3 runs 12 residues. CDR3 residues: CASSPLNYGYTF. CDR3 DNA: TGTGCCAGCAGTCCTCTTAACTATGGCTACACCTTC.

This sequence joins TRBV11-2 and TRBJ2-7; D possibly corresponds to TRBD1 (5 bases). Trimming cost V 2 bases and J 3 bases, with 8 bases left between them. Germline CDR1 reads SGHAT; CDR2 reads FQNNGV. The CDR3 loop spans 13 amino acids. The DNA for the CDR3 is TGTGCCAGCAGCTTAACAGGAGACTACGAGCAGTACTTC. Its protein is CASSLTGDYEQYF.

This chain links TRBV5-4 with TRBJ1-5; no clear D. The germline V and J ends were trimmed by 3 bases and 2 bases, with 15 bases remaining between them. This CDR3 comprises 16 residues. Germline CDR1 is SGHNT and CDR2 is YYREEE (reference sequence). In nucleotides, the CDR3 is TGTGCCAGCAGCTCCGGAGGGCCGGGCGGCAATCAGCCCCAGCATTTT. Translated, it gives CASSSGGPGGNQPQHF.

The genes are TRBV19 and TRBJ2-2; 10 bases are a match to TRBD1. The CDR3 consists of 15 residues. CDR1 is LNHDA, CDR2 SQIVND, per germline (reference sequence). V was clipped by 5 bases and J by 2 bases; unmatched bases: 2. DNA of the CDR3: TGTGCCAGTAGTGACAGGGGGCACAACACCGGGGAGCTGTTTTTT. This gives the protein CASSDRGHNTGELFF.

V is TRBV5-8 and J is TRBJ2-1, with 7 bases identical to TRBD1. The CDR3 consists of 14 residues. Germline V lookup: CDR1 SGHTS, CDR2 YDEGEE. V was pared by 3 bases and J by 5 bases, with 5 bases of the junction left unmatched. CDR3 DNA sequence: TGTGCCAGCAGCTCCGGGACAGTGAACAATGAGCAGTTCTTC. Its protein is CASSSGTVNNEQFF.

CDR3 sequence (DNA): TGTGCCAGCAGCCCACGGACAGGGGGCGCCTACGAGCAGTACTTC. It translates to CASSPRTGGAYEQYF. The chain joins TRBV9 to TRBJ2-7; 11 bases align to TRBD1. Germline V lookup: CDR1 SGDLS, CDR2 YYNGEE. V shed 4 bases and J 2 bases; nucleotides not matched to a gene: 5. The CDR3 length is 15 residues.

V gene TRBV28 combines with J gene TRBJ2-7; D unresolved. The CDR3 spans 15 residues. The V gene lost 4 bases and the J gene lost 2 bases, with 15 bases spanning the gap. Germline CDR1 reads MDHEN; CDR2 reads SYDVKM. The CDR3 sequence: CASSSRTVPPYEQYF. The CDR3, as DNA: TGTGCCAGCAGTTCTCGAACAGTGCCCCCCTACGAGCAGTACTTC.

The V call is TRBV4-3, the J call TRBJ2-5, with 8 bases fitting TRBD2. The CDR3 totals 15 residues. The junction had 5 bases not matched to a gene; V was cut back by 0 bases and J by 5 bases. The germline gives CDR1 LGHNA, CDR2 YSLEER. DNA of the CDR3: TGCGCCAGCAGCCAAGATGGAAGCGGGAGTGAGACCCAGTACTTC. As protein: CASSQDGSGSETQYF.

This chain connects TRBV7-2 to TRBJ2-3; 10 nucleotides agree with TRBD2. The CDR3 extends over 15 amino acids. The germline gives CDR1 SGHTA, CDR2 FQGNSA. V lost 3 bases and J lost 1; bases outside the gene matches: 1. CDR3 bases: TGTGCCAGCAGCTTGCTAGCGGGAGGCACAGATACGCAGTATTTT. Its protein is CASSLLAGGTDTQYF.

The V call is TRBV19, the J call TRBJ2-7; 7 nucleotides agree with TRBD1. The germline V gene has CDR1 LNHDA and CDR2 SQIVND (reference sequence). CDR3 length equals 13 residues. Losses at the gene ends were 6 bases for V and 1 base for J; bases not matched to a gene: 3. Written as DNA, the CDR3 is TGTGCCAGTAGCCCACAGGGGTCCTACGAGCAGTACTTC. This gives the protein CASSPQGSYEQYF.

The CDR3 spells CASSLAGQGVTYEQYF. The CDR3 DNA is TGTGCCAGCAGCTTAGCCGGACAGGGGGTAACCTACGAGCAGTACTTC. This chain links TRBV7-6 with TRBJ2-7, with 10 positions matching TRBD1. Germline V gene data show CDR1 as SGHVS and CDR2 as FNYEAQ. The ends lost 0 bases at V and 2 bases at J; junction bases unmatched: 4. The CDR3 contains 16 residues.

The CDR3 region is CASSPGQTGELFF. The CDR3 coding sequence is TGTGCCAGCAGCCCAGGACAGACCGGGGAGCTGTTTTTT. This chain uses TRBV7-3 with TRBJ2-2, with D possibly being TRBD1 (6 bases). CDR1 is SGHTA and CDR2 is FQGTGA in the germline V gene. The CDR3 is 13 residues long. Trimming pared 5 bases from V and 5 bases from J, leaving 9 bases between.

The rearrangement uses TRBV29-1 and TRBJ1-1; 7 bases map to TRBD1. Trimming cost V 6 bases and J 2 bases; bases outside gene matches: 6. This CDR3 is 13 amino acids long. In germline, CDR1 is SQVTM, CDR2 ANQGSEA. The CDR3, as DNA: TGCAGCGTGGAGGGACAGATAAACACTGAAGCTTTCTTT. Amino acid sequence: CSVEGQINTEAFF.

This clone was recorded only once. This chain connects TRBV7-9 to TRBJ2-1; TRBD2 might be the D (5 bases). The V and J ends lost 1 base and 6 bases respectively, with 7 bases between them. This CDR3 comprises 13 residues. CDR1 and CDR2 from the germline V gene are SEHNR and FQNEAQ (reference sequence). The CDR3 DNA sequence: TGTGCCAGCAGCTTAGGCAGCGGCAATGAGCAGTTCTTC. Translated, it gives CASSLGSGNEQFF.

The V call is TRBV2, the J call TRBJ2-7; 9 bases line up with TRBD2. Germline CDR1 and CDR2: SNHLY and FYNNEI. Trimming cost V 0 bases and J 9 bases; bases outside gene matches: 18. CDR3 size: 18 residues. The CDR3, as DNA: TGTGCCAGCAGTGAAGCGCTTGGTAGCGGGAGTACCCTACTTGGGCAGTACTTC. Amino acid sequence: CASSEALGSGSTLLGQYF.

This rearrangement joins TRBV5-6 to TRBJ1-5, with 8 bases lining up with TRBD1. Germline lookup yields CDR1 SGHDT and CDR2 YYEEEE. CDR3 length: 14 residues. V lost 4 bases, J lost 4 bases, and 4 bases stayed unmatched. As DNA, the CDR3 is TGTGCCAGCAGCGGGGGACAGGTAAATCAGCCCCAGCATTTT. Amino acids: CASSGGQVNQPQHF.

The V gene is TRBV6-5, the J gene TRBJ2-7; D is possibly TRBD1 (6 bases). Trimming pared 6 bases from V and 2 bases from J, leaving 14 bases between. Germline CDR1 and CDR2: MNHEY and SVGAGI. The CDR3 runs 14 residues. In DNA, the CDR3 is TGTGCCAGCAGATGGGGGCAGGCGACCTACGAGCAGTACTTC. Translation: CASRWGQATYEQYF.

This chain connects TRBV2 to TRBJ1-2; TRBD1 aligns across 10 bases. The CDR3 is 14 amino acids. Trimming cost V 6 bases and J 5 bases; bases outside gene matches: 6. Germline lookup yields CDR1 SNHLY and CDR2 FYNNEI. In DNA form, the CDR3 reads TGTGCCAGCAGGGGGACAGGGGTGATATATGGCTACACCTTC. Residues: CASRGTGVIYGYTF. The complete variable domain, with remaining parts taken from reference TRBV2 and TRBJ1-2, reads EPEVTQTPSHQVTQMGQEVILRCVPISNHLYFYWYRQILGQKVEFLVSFYNNEISEKSEIFDDQFSVERPDGSNFTLKIRSTKLEDSAMYFCASRGTGVIYGYTFGSGTRLTVV.

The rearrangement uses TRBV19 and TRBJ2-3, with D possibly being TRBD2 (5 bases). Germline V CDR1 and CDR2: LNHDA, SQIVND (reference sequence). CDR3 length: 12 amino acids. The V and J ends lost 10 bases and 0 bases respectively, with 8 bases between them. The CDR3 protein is CAIGISTDTQYF. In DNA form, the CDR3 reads TGTGCCATCGGGATAAGCACAGATACGCAGTATTTT. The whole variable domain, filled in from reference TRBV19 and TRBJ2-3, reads DGGITQSPKYLFRKEGQNVTLSCEQNLNHDAMYWYRQDPGQGLRLIYYSQIVNDFQKGDIAEGYSVSREKKESFPLTVTSAQKNPTAFYLCAIGISTDTQYFGPGTRLTVL.

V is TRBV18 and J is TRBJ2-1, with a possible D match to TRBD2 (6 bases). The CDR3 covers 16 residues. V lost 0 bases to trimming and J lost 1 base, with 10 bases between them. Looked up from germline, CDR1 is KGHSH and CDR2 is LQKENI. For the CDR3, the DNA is TGTGCCAGCTCACCACCTGGGAGCGGGTCCTACAATGAGCAGTTCTTC. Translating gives CASSPPGSGSYNEQFF.

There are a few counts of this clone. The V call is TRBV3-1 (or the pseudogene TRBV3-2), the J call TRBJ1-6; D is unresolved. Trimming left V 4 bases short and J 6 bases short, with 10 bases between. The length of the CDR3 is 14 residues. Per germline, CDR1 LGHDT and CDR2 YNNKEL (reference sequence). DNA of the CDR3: TGTGCCAGCAGCCTCCTTAGTGGTAATTCACCCCTCCACTTT. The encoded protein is CASSLLSGNSPLHF.

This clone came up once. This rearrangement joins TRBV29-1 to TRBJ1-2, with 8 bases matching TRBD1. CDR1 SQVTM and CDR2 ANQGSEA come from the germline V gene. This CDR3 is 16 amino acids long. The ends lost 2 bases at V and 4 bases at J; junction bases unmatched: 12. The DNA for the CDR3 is TGCAGCGTTGAACCTCCTCCGGGACAGGAGTCCTATGGCTACACCTTC. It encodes CSVEPPPGQESYGYTF.

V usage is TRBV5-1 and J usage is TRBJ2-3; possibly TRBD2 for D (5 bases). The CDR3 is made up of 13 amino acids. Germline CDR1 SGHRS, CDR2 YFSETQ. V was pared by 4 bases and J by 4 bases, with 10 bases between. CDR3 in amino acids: CASSAGDADTQYF. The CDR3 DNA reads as TGCGCCAGCAGCGCGGGTGACGCAGATACGCAGTATTTT.

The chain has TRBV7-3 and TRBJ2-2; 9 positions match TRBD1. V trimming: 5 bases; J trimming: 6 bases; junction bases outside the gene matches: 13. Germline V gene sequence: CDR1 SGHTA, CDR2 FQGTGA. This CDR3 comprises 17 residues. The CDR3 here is CASSRADTGGLAGELFF. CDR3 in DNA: TGTGCCAGCAGCCGAGCGGATACAGGGGGCCTGGCCGGGGAGCTGTTTTTT.

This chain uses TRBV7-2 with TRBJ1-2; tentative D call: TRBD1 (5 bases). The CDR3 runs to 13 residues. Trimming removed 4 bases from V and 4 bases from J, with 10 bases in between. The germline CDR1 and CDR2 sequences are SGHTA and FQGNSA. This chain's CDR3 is CASSSDSGYGYTF. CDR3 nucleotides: TGTGCCAGCAGCTCAGACAGTGGCTATGGCTACACCTTC.

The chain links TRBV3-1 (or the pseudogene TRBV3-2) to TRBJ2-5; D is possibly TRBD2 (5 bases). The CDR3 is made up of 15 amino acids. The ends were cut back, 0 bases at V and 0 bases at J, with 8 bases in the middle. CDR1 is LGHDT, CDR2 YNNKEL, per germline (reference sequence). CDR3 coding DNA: TGTGCCAGCAGCCAAGACAGCGGATACCAAGAGACCCAGTACTTC. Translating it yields CASSQDSGYQETQYF.

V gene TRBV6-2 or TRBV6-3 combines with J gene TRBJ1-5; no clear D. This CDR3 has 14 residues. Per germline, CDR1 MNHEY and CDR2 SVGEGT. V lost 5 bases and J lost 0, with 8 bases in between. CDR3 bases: TGTGCCAGCAGTCACCCAGATAGCAATCAGCCCCAGCATTTT. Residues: CASSHPDSNQPQHF.